This T cell receptor beta chain was recorded in a study of blood T cells in healthy people across ages. About the research overall: There was about one barcoded beta molecule captured by template switching per two T cells.

Each individual donor underwent a draw of approximately 9.6 milliliters of peripheral blood. Isolated per sample were at least 7 million PBMCs. Total RNA amounts of at least 5 micrograms were extracted per sample. The CDR3 spans 13 residues. Trimming shortened V by 5 bases and J by 2 bases, and 13 bases separated the two germline ends. From germline, CDR1 is SQVTM and CDR2 ANQGSEA. A second PCR, run for 7 to 11 cycles, used a sample-barcoded 5' primer plus a J-beta primer mix. In TCRdb, the 5' RACE reads were re-called with MiXCR into one record per CDR3 protein. The sample holds 890,000 or so distinct CDR3 sequences, approximately 59% seen once. This clonotype appeared a few times.

The sequence was obtained from a young man in good health. The chain employs TRBV29-1 and TRBJ2-7, with a possible D match to TRBD1 (5 bases). Sequenced material: blood. The CDR3 sequence is CSVLAQGTYEQYF. The CDR3 DNA reads TGCAGCGTTCTGGCGCAGGGCACCTACGAGCAGTACTTC.